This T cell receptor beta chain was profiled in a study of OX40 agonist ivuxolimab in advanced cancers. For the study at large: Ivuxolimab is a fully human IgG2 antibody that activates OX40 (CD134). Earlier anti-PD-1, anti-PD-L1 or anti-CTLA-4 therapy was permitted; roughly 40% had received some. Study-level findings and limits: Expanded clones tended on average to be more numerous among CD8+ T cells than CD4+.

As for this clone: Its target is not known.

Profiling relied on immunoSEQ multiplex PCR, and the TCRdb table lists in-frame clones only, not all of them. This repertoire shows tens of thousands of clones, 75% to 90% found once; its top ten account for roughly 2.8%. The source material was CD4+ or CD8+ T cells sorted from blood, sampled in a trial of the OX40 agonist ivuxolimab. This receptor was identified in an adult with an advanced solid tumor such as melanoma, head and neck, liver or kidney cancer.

The CDR3 sequence: CASSPLAFDGELFF. CDR3 in DNA: TGTGCCAGCTCACCACTCGCATTCGACGGGGAGCTGTTTTTT. V is TRBV18 and J is TRBJ2-2; D is uncertain. V gave up 1 base and J gave up 7 bases, with 10 bases separating them. Germline CDR1 and CDR2: KGHSH and LQKENI. The CDR3 covers 14 residues.